This is a list of T cell receptor beta chains from one sample in a study of early T cells in non-severe SARS-CoV-2 infection. A single record per CDR3 protein comes from TCRdb applying MiXCR to the 5' RACE reads. The sample consists of approximately 70,000 distinct CDR3 sequences, around 13% of them appearing once. Sequencing used whole blood. These receptors were taken from an adult who was a healthcare worker with PCR-confirmed SARS-CoV-2 infection or an uninfected control (not recorded which). The CDR3 runs from the conserved cysteine through the conserved F or W. A D gene is named only where the DNA matches it firmly. For some rows the clone size is stated as once, few or many, or as a class when expanded; others skip it.

V	length	D	size	J	CDR3	DNA
TRBV29-1	10	-	many	TRBJ1-2	CSVVTGGYTF	TGCAGCGTTGTAACAGGTGGCTACACCTTC
TRBV6-1	14	-	few	TRBJ1-1	CASSEALLGYEAFF	TGTGCCAGCAGTGAAGCGCTTCTTGGTTATGAAGCTTTCTTT
TRBV5-1	17	TRBD2	-	TRBJ2-4	CASSPSSGRAAKNIQYF	TGCGCCAGCAGTCCCTCTAGCGGGAGGGCGGCCAAAAACATTCAGTACTTC
TRBV5-6	15	TRBD1	few	TRBJ1-2	CASSLDRGTPYGYTF	TGTGCCAGCAGCTTGGACAGGGGAACCCCTTATGGCTACACCTTC
TRBV28	13	TRBD2	-	TRBJ2-7	CASSTSGRYEQYF	TGTGCCAGCAGTACTAGCGGGAGGTACGAGCAGTACTTC
TRBV20-1	14	TRBD1	few	TRBJ2-7	CSAGGTGRWDEQYF	TGCAGTGCTGGAGGGACAGGGCGATGGGACGAGCAGTACTTC
TRBV24-1	16	TRBD1	few	TRBJ2-1	CATSDPRTGAYNEQFF	TGTGCCACCAGTGACCCCCGGACAGGGGCCTACAATGAGCAGTTCTTC
TRBV3-1	14	TRBD1	many	TRBJ2-7	CASSRWDRGDEQYF	TGTGCCAGCAGCCGGTGGGACAGGGGTGACGAGCAGTACTTC
TRBV29-1	13	TRBD2	many	TRBJ2-5	CSVVTGGGKTQYF	TGCAGCGTTGTGACCGGGGGGGGCAAGACCCAGTACTTC
TRBV29-1	12	-	many	TRBJ2-1	CSVVRQVDEQFF	TGCAGCGTTGTAAGGCAGGTGGATGAGCAGTTCTTC
TRBV3-1	14	TRBD2	-	TRBJ2-1	CASSRRDYYNEQFF	TGTGCCAGCAGCCGAAGGGACTATTACAATGAGCAGTTCTTC
TRBV6-1	13	-	medium-sized	TRBJ2-7	CASSEGLSYEQYF	TGTGCCAGCAGTGAAGGTCTGTCCTACGAGCAGTACTTC
TRBV27	16	TRBD2	-	TRBJ2-4	CASSRLAGGPKNIQYF	TGTGCCAGCAGTCGACTAGCGGGGGGGCCCAAAAACATTCAGTACTTC
TRBV7-2	12	-	-	TRBJ2-7	CASSPSRYEQYF	TGTGCCAGCAGCCCCTCAAGGTACGAGCAGTACTTC
TRBV5-1	14	TRBD1	-	TRBJ2-7	CASSWDRGTYEQYF	TGCGCCAGCTCCTGGGACAGGGGGACCTACGAGCAGTACTTC
TRBV25-1	14	-	-	TRBJ2-3	CASSTELYTDTQYF	TGTGCCAGCTCGACAGAACTTTACACAGATACGCAGTATTTT
TRBV20-1	13	-	many	TRBJ1-2	CSAHIQTNYGYTF	TGCAGTGCGCATATTCAGACTAACTATGGCTACACCTTC
TRBV15	18	TRBD2	-	TRBJ2-1	CATSSAPGLAQIYNEQFF	TGTGCCACCAGCAGTGCCCCGGGACTAGCGCAGATATACAATGAGCAGTTCTTC
TRBV29-1	12	-	many	TRBJ1-5	CSVGDGYQPQHF	TGCAGCGTTGGGGACGGATATCAGCCCCAGCATTTT
TRBV28	13	-	-	TRBJ1-4	CASSFWQDEKLFF	TGTGCCAGCAGTTTTTGGCAGGACGAAAAACTGTTTTTT
TRBV27	14	-	-	TRBJ1-1	CASTTAGANTEAFF	TGTGCCAGCACCACGGCGGGGGCGAACACTGAAGCTTTCTTT
TRBV18	14	-	many	TRBJ2-1	CASSLNQFYNEQFF	TGTGCCAGCTCACTCAATCAATTCTACAATGAGCAGTTCTTC
TRBV25-1	11	-	-	TRBJ2-7	CASRDILEQYF	TGTGCCAGCCGCGACATCCTCGAGCAGTACTTC
TRBV3-1	15	-	-	TRBJ2-3	CASSKTTRDTDTQYF	TGTGCCAGCAGCAAAACAACACGGGACACAGATACGCAGTATTTT
TRBV7-2	15	-	many	TRBJ2-3	CASSYQGSLADTQYF	TGTGCCAGCAGCTACCAGGGCTCCCTCGCGGATACGCAGTATTTT
TRBV7-2	16	TRBD2	-	TRBJ2-7	CASSPPRGAGEGEQYF	TGTGCCAGCAGCCCCCCCCGTGGGGCGGGAGAGGGGGAGCAGTACTTC
TRBV9	13	TRBD2	many	TRBJ2-5	CASSLSGMETQYF	TGTGCCAGCAGCCTTAGCGGGATGGAGACCCAGTACTTC
TRBV27	15	-	many	TRBJ1-2	CASSLSAELPYGYTF	TGTGCCAGCAGTTTATCCGCGGAATTACCCTATGGCTACACCTTC
TRBV7-2	15	TRBD2	-	TRBJ2-4	CASSFSGGAGNIQYF	TGTGCCAGCAGCTTTAGCGGGGGGGCTGGAAACATTCAGTACTTC
TRBV19	16	TRBD1	many	TRBJ1-5	CASGRDRELVSQPQHF	TGTGCCAGCGGAAGAGACAGGGAACTGGTCAGTCAGCCCCAGCATTTT
TRBV11-2	17	TRBD2	many	TRBJ2-5	CASATGTTSSGVETQYF	TGTGCCAGCGCCACGGGGACTACCTCAAGCGGGGTGGAGACCCAGTACTTC
TRBV12-5	14	-	-	TRBJ1-1	CASGPIWLNTEAFF	TGTGCTAGTGGTCCCATTTGGTTGAACACTGAAGCTTTCTTT
TRBV29-1	14	TRBD2	-	TRBJ2-5	CSVVGLAGVETQYF	TGCAGCGTTGTTGGACTAGCGGGAGTGGAGACCCAGTACTTC
TRBV11-2	14	-	few	TRBJ2-1	CASTTGTNYNEQFF	TGTGCCAGCACCACCGGGACAAACTACAATGAGCAGTTCTTC
TRBV18	17	-	many	TRBJ2-1	CASSPKITGDNYNEQFF	TGTGCCAGCTCACCTAAAATAACAGGAGACAATTACAATGAGCAGTTCTTC
TRBV29-1	13	TRBD1	many	TRBJ2-7	CSVGQGASYEQYF	TGCAGCGTCGGACAGGGGGCTTCCTACGAGCAGTACTTC
TRBV27	16	TRBD1	-	TRBJ1-2	CASSLNLQGSYYGYTF	TGTGCCAGCAGTTTAAACTTACAGGGGAGCTACTATGGCTACACCTTC
TRBV7-9	14	-	-	TRBJ1-1	CASSLSGSNTEAFF	TGTGCCAGCAGCTTATCTGGTAGCAACACTGAAGCTTTCTTT
TRBV10-3	15	TRBD1	few	TRBJ2-3	CAISDRDRDTDTQYF	TGTGCCATCAGTGATCGGGACAGGGATACAGATACGCAGTATTTT
TRBV6-2/TRBV6-3	12	-	many	TRBJ2-5	CASSYLVGTQYF	TGTGCCAGCAGTTACCTTGTTGGGACCCAGTACTTC
TRBV4-3	14	-	many	TRBJ1-4	CASSPRGPNEKLFF	TGCGCCAGCAGCCCCCGGGGGCCTAATGAAAAACTGTTTTTT
TRBV6-2/TRBV6-3	17	TRBD2	many	TRBJ2-7	CASSRNIAGRSSYEQYF	TGTGCCAGCAGTCGCAACATCGCCGGGAGGAGCTCCTACGAGCAGTACTTC
TRBV11-2	15	TRBD1	-	TRBJ1-1	CASSKTGGLRTEAFF	TGTGCCAGCTCAAAGACAGGGGGGCTGCGTACTGAAGCTTTCTTT
TRBV6-6	13	-	many	TRBJ2-5	CASSYGPGETQYF	TGTGCCAGCAGTTACGGACCAGGGGAGACCCAGTACTTC
TRBV19	15	-	-	TRBJ2-1	CASSDWGGSHNEQFF	TGTGCCAGTAGTGATTGGGGGGGCTCGCACAATGAGCAGTTCTTC
TRBV20-1	14	-	few	TRBJ2-1	CSASHRRGNNEQFF	TGCAGTGCTAGCCACCGTAGAGGGAACAATGAGCAGTTCTTC